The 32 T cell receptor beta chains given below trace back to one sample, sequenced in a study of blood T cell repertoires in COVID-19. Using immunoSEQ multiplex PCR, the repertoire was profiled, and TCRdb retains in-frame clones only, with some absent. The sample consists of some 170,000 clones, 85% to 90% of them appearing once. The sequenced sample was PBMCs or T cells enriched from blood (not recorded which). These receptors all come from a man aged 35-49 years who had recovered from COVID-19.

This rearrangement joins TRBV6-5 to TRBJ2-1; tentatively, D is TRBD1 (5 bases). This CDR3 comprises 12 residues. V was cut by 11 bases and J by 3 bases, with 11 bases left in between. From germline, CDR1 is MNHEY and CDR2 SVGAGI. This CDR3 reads CAARTSYNEQFF. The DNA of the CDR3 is TGTGCCGCGAGGACAAGCTACAATGAGCAGTTCTTC.

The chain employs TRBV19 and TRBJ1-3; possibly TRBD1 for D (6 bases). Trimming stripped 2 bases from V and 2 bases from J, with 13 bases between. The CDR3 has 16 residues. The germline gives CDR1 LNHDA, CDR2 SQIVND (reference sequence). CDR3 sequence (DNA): TGTGCCAGTAGTATACTACCAGGGGAAGCTGGAAACACCATATATTTT. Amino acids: CASSILPGEAGNTIYF.

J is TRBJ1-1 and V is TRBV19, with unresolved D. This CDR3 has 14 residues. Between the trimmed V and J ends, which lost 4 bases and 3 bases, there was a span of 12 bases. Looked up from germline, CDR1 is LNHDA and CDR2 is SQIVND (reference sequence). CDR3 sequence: CASSKTRDYTEAFF. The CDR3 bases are TGTGCCAGTAGTAAAACCCGGGATTACACTGAAGCTTTCTTT. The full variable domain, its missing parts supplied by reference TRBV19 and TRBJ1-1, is DGGITQSPKYLFRKEGQNVTLSCEQNLNHDAMYWYRQDPGQGLRLIYYSQIVNDFQKGDIAEGYSVSREKKESFPLTVTSAQKNPTAFYLCASSKTRDYTEAFFGQGTRLTVV.

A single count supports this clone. CDR3: CASSPSAAGGDYEQYF. The CDR3 DNA sequence: TGTGCCAGCAGCCCCTCGGCGGCAGGGGGCGATTACGAGCAGTACTTC. The V and J genes are TRBV9 and TRBJ2-7; TRBD1 matches 8 bases. The junction had 13 bases not matched to a gene; V was cut back by 4 bases and J by 4 bases. Germline V gives CDR1 SGDLS, CDR2 YYNGEE. This CDR3 comprises 16 residues.

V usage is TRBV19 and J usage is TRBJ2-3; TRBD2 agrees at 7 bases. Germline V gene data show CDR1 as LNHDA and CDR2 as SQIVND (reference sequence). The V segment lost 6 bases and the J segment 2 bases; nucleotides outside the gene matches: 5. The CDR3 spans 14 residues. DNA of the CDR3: TGTGCCAGTAGGGGAGGGTACCCCACAGATACGCAGTATTTT. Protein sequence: CASRGGYPTDTQYF.

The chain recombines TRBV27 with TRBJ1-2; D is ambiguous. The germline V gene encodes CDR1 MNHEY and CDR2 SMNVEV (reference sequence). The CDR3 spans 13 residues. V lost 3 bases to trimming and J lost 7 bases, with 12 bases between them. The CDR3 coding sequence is TGTGCCAGCAGTTTGATGCGGGGAGGTGGCTACACCTTC. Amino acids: CASSLMRGGGYTF.

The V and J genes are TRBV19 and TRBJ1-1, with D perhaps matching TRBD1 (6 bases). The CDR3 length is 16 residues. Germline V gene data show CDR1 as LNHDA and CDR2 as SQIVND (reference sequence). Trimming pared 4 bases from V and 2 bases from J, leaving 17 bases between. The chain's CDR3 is CASSTLRTELNTEAFF. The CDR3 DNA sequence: TGTGCCAGTAGTACGCTACGGACAGAACTTAACACTGAAGCTTTCTTT.

CDR3 sequence reads: CASSLAPLNGEHGYTF. The DNA for the CDR3 is TGTGCCAGCAGCTTAGCCCCTCTTAACGGTGAGCATGGCTACACCTTC. The chain joins TRBV7-9 to TRBJ1-2, with unresolved D. The CDR3 has 16 residues. The germline V gene has CDR1 SEHNR and CDR2 FQNEAQ (reference sequence). Trimming took off 0 bases at V and 6 bases at J, with 17 bases between the two ends.

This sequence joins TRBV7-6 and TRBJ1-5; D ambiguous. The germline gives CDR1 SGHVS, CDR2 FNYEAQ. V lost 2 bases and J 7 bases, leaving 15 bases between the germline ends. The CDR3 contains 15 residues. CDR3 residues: CASSLYPGGVQPQHF. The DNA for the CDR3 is TGTGCCAGCAGCTTATATCCAGGCGGGGTCCAGCCCCAGCATTTT.

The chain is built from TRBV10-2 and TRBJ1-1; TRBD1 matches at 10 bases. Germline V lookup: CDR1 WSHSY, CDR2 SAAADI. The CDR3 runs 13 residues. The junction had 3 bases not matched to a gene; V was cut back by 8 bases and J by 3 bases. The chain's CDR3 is CASRDRGYTEAFF. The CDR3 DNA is TGCGCCAGCCGGGACAGGGGCTACACTGAAGCTTTCTTT.

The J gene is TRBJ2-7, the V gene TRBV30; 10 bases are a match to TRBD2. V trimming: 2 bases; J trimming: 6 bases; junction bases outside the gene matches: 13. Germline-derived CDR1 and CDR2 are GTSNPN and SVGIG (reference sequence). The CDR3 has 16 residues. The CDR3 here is CAWSQRSGRAIGEQYF. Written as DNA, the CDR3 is TGTGCCTGGAGTCAGAGGAGCGGGAGGGCCATTGGCGAGCAGTACTTC.

The CDR3 spells CAIRGTGTGTDTQYF. The DNA for the CDR3 is TGTGCCATCAGGGGGACCGGGACAGGCACAGATACGCAGTATTTT. This chain connects TRBV10-3 to TRBJ2-3; TRBD1 matches 7 bases. Germline lookup yields CDR1 ENHRY and CDR2 SYGVKD. This CDR3 has 15 residues. The V gene end was trimmed by 6 bases and the J gene end by 1 base; junction bases not matched to a gene: 7.

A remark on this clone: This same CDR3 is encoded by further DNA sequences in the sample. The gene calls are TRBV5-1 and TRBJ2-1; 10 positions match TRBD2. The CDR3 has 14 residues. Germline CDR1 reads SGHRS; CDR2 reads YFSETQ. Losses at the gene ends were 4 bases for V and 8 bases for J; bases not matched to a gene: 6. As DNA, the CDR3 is TGCGCCAGCAGCAGTAGCGGGGGGTTGGATGAGCAGTTCTTC. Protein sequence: CASSSSGGLDEQFF.

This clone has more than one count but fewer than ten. CDR3 in amino acids: CASLLAGGDEQFF. DNA of the CDR3: TGTGCCAGCCTCCTAGCGGGGGGCGATGAGCAGTTCTTC. V and J are TRBV7-9 and TRBJ2-1, with TRBD2 identical over 11 bases. There are 13 residues in the CDR3. The V gene end was trimmed by 8 bases and the J gene end by 8 bases; junction bases not matched to a gene: 5. Germline V gene data show CDR1 as SEHNR and CDR2 as FQNEAQ (reference sequence).

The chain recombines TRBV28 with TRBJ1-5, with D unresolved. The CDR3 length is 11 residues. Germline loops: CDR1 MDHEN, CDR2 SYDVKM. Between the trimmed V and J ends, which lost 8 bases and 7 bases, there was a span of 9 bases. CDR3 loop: CASGLKQPQHF. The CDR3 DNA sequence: TGTGCCAGCGGGCTTAAGCAGCCCCAGCATTTT. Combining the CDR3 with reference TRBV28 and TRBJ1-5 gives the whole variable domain DVKVTQSSRYLVKRTGEKVFLECVQDMDHENMFWYRQDPGLGLRLIYFSYDVKMKEKGDIPEGYSVSREKKERFSLILESASTNQTSMYLCASGLKQPQHFGDGTRLSIL.

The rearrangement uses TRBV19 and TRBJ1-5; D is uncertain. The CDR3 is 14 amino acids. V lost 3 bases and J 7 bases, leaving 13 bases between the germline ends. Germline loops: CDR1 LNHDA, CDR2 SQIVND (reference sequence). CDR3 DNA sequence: TGTGCCAGTAGTATTGTCGGCATCAGGCAGCCCCAGCATTTT. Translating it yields CASSIVGIRQPQHF.

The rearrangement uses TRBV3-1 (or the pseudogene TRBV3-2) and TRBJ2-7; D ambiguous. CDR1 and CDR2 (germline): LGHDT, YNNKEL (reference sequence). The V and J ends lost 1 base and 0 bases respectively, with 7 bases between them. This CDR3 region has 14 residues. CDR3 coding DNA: TGTGCCAGCAGCCAAGCCGGAGTCTCCTACGAGCAGTACTTC. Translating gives CASSQAGVSYEQYF.

The DNA for the CDR3 is TGTGCCAGCTCACCAGGGGGCAGTAATGATGGCTACACCTTC. It is translated as CASSPGGSNDGYTF. This chain uses TRBV18 with TRBJ1-2; possible D gene TRBD1, 6 bases. Trimming shortened V by 2 bases and J by 6 bases, and 13 bases separated the two germline ends. The CDR3 contains 14 residues. Germline V gene sequence: CDR1 KGHSH, CDR2 LQKENI.

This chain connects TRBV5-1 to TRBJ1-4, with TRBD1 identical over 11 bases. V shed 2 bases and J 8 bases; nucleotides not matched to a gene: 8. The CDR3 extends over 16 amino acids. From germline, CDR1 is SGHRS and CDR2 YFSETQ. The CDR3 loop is CASSLRGDRGKEKLFF. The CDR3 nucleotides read TGCGCCAGCAGCTTAAGAGGGGACAGGGGGAAAGAAAAACTGTTTTTT.

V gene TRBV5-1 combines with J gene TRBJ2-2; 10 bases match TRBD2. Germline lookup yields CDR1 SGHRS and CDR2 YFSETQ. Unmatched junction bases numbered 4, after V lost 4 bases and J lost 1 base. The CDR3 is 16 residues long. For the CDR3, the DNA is TGCGCCAGCAGCATAACTAGCGGGGTGAACACCGGGGAGCTGTTTTTT. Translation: CASSITSGVNTGELFF.

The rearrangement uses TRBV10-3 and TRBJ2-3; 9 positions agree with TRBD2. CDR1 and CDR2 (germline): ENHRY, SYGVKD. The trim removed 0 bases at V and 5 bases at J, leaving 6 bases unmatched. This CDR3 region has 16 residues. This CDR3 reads CAISESERGVKDTQYF. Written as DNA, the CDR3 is TGTGCCATCAGTGAGTCGGAGCGGGGGGTGAAAGATACGCAGTATTTT.

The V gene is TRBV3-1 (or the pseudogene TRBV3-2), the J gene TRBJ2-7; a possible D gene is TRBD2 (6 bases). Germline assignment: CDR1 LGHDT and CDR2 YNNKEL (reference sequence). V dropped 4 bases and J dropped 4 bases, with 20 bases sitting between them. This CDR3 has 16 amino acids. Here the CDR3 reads CASSRTLATFPYEQYF. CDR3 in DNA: TGTGCCAGCAGCCGTACCCTAGCGACATTTCCGTACGAGCAGTACTTC.

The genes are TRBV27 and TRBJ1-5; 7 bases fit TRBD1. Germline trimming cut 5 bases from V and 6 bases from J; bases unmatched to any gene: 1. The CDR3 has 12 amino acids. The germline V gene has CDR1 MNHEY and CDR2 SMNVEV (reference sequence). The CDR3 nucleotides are TGTGCCAGCAGTACAGGGGCTCAGCCCCAGCATTTT. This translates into CASSTGAQPQHF.

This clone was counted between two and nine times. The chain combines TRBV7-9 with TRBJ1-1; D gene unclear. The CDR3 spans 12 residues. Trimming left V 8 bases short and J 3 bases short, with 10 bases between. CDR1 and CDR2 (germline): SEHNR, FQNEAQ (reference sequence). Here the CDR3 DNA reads TGTGCCAGCTGGTCGACTGACACTGAAGCTTTCTTT. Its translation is CASWSTDTEAFF.

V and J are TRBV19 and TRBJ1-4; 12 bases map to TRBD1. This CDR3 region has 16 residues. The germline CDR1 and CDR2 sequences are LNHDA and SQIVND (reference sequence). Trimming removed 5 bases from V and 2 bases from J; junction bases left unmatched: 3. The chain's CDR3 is CASSGGTGGTNEKLFF. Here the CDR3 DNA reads TGTGCCAGTAGTGGGGGGACAGGGGGCACTAATGAAAAACTGTTTTTT.

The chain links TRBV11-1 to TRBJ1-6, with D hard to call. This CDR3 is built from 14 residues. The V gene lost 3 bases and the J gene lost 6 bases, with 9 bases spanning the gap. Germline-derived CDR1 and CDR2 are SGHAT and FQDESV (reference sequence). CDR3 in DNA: TGTGCCAGCAGCTTCCAGGCTTCTAATTCACCCCTCCACTTT. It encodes CASSFQASNSPLHF.

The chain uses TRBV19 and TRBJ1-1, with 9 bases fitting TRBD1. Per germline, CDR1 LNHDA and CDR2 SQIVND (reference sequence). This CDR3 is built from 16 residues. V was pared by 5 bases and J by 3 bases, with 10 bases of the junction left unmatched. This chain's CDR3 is CASSSGQGVGYTEAFF. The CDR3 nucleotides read TGTGCCAGTAGTTCGGGACAGGGAGTGGGGTACACTGAAGCTTTCTTT.

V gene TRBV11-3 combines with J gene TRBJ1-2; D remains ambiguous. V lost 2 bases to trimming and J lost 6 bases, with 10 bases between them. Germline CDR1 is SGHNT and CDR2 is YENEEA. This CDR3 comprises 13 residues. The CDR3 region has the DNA TGTGCCAGCAGCTTACACAATGAGGATGGCTACACCTTC. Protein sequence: CASSLHNEDGYTF.

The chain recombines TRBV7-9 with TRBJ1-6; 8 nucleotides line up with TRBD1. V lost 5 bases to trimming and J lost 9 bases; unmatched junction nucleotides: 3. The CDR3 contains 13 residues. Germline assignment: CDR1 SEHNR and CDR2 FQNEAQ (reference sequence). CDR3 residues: CASSGQGGSPLHF. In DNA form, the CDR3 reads TGTGCCAGCAGCGGACAGGGCGGTTCACCCCTCCACTTT.

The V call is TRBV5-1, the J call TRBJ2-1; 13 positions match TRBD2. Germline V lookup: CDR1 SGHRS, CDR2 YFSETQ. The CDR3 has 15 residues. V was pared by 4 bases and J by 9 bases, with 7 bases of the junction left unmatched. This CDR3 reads CASSNGLAGVGEQFF. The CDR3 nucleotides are TGCGCCAGCAGCAATGGACTAGCGGGAGTGGGTGAGCAGTTCTTC. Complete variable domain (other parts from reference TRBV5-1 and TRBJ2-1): KAGVTQTPRYLIKTRGQQVTLSCSPISGHRSVSWYQQTPGQGLQFLFEYFSETQRNKGNFPGRFSGRQFSNSRSEMNVSTLELGDSALYLCASSNGLAGVGEQFFGPGTRLTVL.

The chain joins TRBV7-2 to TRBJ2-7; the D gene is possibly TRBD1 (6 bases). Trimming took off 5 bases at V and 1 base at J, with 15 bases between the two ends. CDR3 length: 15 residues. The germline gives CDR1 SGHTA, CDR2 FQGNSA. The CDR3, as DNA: TGTGCCAGCAGCGCCGTGGGCAGGGGATCCTACGAGCAGTACTTC. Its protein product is CASSAVGRGSYEQYF.

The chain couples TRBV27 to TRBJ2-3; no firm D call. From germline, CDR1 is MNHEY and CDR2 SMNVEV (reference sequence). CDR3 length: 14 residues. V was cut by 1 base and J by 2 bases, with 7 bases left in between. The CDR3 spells CASSLLPNTDTQYF. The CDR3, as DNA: TGTGCCAGCAGTTTATTACCTAACACAGATACGCAGTATTTT.